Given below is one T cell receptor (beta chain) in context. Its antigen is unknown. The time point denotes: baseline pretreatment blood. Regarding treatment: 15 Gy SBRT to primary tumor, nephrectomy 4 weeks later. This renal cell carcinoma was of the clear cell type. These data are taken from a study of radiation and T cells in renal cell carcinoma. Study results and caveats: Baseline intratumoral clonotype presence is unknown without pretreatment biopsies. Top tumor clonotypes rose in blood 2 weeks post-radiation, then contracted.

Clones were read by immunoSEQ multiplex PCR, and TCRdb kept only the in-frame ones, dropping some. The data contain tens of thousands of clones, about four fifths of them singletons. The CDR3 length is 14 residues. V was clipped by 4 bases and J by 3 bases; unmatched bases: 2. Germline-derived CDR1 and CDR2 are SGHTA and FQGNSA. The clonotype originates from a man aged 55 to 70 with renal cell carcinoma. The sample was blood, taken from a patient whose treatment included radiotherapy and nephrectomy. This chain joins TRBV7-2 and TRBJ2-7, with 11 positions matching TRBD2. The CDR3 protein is CASSSLAGGYEQYF. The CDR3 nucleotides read TGTGCCAGCAGCTCCCTAGCGGGGGGCTACGAGCAGTACTTC. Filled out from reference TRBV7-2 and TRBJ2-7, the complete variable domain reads GAGVSQSPSNKVTEKGKDVELRCDPISGHTALYWYRQSLGQGLEFLIYFQGNSAPDKSGLPSDRFSAERTGGSVSTLTIQRTQQEDSAVYLCASSSLAGGYEQYFGPGTRLTVT.